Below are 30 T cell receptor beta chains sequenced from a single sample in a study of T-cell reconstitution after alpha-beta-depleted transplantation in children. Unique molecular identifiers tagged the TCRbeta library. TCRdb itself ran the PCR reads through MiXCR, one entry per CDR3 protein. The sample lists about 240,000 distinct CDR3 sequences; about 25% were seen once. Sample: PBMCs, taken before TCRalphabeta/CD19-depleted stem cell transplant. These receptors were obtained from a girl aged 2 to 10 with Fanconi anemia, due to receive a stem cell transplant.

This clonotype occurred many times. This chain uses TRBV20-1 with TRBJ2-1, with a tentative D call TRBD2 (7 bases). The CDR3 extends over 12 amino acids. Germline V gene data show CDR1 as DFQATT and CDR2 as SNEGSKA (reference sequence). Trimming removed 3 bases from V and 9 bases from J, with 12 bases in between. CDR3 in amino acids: CSASRGGTEQFF. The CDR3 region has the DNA TGCAGTGCTAGTAGGGGGGGCACTGAGCAGTTCTTC.

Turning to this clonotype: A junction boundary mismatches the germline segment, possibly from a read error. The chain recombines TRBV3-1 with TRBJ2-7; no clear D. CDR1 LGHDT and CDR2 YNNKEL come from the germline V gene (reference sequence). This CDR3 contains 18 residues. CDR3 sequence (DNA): TGTGCCTGCAGTCCTAATTTTGGCCCCGGACGAGAGTCCTACGAGCAGTACTTC. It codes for CACSPNFGPGRESYEQYF.

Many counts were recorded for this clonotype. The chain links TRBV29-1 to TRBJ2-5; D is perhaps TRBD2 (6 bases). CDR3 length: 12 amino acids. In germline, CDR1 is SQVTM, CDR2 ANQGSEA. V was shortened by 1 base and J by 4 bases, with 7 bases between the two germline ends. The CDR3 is CSVEVEGETQYF. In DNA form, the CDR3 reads TGCAGCGTTGAAGTGGAGGGAGAGACCCAGTACTTC.

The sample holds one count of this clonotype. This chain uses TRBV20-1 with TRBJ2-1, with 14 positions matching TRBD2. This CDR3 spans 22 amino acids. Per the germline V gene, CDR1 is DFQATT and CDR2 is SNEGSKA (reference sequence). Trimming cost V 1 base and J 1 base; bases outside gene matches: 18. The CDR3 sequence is CSARVGLLTGTSGSSSYNEQFF. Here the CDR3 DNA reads TGCAGTGCTAGAGTGGGCTTACTCACCGGGACTAGCGGGAGTTCGTCCTACAATGAGCAGTTCTTC.

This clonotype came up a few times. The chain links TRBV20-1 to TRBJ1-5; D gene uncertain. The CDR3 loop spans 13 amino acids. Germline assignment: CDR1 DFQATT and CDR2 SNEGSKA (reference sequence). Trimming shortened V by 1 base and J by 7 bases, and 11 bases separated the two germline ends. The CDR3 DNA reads TGCAGTGCTAGAGGGGGTCAAGGGCAGCCCCAGCATTTT. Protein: CSARGGQGQPQHF.

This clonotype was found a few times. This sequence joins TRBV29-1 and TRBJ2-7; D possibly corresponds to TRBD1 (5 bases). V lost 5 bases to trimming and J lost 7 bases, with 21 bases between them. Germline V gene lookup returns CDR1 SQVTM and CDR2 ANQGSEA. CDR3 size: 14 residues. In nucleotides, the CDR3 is TGCAGCGTTACCAATCCGGAGACAGCTAAAGAGCAGTACTTC. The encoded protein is CSVTNPETAKEQYF.

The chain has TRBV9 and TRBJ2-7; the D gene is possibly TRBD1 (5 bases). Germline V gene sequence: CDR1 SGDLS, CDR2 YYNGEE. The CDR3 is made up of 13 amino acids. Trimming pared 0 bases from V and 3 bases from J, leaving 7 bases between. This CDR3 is CASSVEGNYEQYF. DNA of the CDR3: TGTGCCAGCAGCGTAGAGGGGAACTACGAGCAGTACTTC.

CDR3: CASSIDRTGYTEAFF. In DNA form, the CDR3 reads TGTGCCAGTAGTATAGACCGGACAGGGTACACTGAAGCTTTCTTT. The chain has TRBV19 and TRBJ1-1; 8 nucleotides match TRBD1. J was trimmed by 3 bases and V by 0 bases; bases with no gene match: 3. The CDR3 sequence is 15 residues long. Germline V gene lookup returns CDR1 LNHDA and CDR2 SQIVND (reference sequence).

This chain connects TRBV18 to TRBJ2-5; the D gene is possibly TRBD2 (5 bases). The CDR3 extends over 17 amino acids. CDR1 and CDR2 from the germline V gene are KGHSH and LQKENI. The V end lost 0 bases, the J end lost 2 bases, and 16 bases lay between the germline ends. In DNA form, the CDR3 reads TGTGCCAGCTCACCACCGATAGGGAGAAAAATACAAGAGACCCAGTACTTC. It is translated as CASSPPIGRKIQETQYF.

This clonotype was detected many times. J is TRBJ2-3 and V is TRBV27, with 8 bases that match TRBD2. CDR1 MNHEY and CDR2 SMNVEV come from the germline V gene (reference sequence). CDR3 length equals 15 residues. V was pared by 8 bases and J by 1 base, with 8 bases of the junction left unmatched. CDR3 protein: CASGSGTLGTDTQYF. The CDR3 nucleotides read TGTGCCAGCGGTAGCGGGACTCTCGGCACAGATACGCAGTATTTT.

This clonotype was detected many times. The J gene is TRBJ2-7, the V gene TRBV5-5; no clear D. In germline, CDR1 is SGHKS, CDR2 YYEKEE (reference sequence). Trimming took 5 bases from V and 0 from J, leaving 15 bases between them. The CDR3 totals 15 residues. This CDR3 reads CASRSRDPSSYEQYF. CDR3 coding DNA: TGTGCCAGCAGATCTAGGGATCCAAGCTCCTACGAGCAGTACTTC. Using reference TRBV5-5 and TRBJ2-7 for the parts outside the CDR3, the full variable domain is DAGVTQSPTHLIKTRGQQVTLRCSPISGHKSVSWYQQVLGQGPQFIFQYYEKEERGRGNFPDRFSARQFPNYSSELNVNALLLGDSALYLCASRSRDPSSYEQYFGPGTRLTVT.

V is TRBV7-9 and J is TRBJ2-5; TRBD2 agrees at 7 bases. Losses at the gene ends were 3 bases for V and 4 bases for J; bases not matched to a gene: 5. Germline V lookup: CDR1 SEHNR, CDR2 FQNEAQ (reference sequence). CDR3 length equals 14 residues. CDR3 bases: TGTGCCAGCAGCTTCACTAGCGTAAGAGAGACCCAGTACTTC. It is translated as CASSFTSVRETQYF. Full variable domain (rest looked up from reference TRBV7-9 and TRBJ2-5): DTGVSQNPRHKITKRGQNVTFRCDPISEHNRLYWYRQTLGQGPEFLTYFQNEAQLEKSRLLSDRFSAERPKGSFSTLEIQRTEQGDSAMYLCASSFTSVRETQYFGPGTRLLVL.

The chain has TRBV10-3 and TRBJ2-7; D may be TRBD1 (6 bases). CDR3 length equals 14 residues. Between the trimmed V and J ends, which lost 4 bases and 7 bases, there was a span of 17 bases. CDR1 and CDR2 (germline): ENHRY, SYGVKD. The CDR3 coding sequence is TGTGCCATCAGTGGGCAGGGGAAGGCGAGGGAGCAGTACTTC. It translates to CAISGQGKAREQYF.

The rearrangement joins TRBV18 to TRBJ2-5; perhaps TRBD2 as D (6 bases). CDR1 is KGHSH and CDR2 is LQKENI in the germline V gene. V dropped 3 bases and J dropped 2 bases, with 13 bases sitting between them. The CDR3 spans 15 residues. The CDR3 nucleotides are TGTGCCAGCTCACCGAGTAGCGGAGGGCAAGAGACCCAGTACTTC. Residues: CASSPSSGGQETQYF.

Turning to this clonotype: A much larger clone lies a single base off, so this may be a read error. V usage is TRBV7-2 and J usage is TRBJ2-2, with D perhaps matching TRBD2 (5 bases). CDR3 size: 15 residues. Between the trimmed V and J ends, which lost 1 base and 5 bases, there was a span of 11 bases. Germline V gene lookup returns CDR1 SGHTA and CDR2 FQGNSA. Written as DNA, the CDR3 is TGTGCCAGCAGCTTAGATCAGAGGGAGACCGGGGAGCTGTTTTTT. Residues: CASSLDQRETGELFF. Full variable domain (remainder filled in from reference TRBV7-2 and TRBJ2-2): GAGVSQSPSNKVTEKGKDVELRCDPISGHTALYWYRQSLGQGLEFLIYFQGNSAPDKSGLPSDRFSAERTGGSVSTLTIQRTQQEDSAVYLCASSLDQRETGELFFGEGSRLTVL.

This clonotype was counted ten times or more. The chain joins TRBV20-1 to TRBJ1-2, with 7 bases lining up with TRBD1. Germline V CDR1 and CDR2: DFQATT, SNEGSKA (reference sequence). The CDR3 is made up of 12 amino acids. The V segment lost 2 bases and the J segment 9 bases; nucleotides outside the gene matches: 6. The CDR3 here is CSARKTGKSYTF. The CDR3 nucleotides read TGCAGTGCTAGAAAGACAGGGAAGAGCTACACCTTC.

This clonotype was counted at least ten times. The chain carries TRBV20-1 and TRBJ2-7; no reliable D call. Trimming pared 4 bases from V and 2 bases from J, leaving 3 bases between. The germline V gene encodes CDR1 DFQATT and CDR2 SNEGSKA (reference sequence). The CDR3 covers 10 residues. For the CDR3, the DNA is TGCAGTGCTACTCCCTACGAGCAGTACTTC. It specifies CSATPYEQYF.

CDR3 sequence: CASRLHSNQPQHF. CDR3 bases: TGTGCCAGCAGGCTTCATAGCAATCAGCCCCAGCATTTT. The chain couples TRBV6-6 to TRBJ1-5, with D hard to call. Trimming removed 6 bases from V and 0 bases from J, with 6 bases in between. This CDR3 is 13 amino acids long. Looked up from germline, CDR1 is MNHNY and CDR2 is SVGAGI (reference sequence).

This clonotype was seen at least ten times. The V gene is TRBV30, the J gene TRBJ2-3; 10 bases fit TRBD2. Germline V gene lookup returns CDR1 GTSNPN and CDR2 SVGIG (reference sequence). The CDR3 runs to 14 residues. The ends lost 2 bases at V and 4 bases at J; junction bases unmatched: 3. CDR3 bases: TGTGCCTGGAGTCAGCGGGGGGGCCCAGATACGCAGTATTTT. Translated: CAWSQRGGPDTQYF.

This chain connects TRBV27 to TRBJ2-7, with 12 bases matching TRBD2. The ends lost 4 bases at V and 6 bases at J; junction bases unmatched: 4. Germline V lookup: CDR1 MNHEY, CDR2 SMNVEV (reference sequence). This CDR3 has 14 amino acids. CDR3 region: CASSWTSGIGEQYF. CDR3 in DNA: TGTGCCAGCAGTTGGACTAGCGGGATAGGCGAGCAGTACTTC.

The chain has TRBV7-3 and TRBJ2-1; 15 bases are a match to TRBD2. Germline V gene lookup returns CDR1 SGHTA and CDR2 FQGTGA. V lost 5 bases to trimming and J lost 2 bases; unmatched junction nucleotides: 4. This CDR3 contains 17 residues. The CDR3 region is CASSRTSGGAPYNEQFF. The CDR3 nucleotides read TGTGCCAGCAGCAGGACTAGCGGGGGGGCCCCCTACAATGAGCAGTTCTTC.

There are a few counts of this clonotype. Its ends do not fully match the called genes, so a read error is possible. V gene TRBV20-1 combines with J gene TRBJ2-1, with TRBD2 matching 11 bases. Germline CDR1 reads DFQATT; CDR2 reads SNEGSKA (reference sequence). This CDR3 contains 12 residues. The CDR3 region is CSARVSGRARVF. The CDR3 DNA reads TGCAGTGCTAGGGTTAGCGGGAGGGCCAGGGTCTTC.

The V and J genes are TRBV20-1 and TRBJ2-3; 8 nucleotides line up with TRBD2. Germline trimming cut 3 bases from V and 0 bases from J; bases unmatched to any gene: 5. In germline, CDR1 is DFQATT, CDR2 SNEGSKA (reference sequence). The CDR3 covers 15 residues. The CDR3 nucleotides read TGCAGTGCTAGCGGGGGGGCTGCAAGCACAGATACGCAGTATTTT. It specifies CSASGGAASTDTQYF.

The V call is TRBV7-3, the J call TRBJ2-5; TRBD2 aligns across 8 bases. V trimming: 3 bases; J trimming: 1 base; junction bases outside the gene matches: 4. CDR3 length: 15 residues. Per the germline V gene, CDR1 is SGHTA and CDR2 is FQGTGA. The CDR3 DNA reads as TGTGCCAGCAGCTTCGTAGCGGGGCTCCAAGAGACCCAGTACTTC. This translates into CASSFVAGLQETQYF.

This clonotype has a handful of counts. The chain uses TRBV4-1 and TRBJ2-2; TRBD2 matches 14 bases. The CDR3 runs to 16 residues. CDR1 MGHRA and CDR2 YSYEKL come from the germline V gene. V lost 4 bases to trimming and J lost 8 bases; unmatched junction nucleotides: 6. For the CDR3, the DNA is TGCGCCAGCAGCCCCGCGACTAGCGGGAGGGTAGGGGAGCTGTTTTTT. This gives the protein CASSPATSGRVGELFF.

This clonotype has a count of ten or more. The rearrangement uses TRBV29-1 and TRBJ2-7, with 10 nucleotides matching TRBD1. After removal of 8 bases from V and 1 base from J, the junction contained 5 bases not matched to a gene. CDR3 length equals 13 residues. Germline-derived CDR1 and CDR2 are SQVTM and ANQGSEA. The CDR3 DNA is TGCAGCTTCCGGGACAGGGGTTCCTACGAGCAGTACTTC. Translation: CSFRDRGSYEQYF.

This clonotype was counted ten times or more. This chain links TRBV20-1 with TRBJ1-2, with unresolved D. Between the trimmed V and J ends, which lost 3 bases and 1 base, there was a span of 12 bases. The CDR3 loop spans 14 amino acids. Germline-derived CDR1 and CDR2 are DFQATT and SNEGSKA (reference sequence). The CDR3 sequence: CSARVTEFNYGYTF. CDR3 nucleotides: TGCAGTGCTAGGGTTACAGAGTTTAACTATGGCTACACCTTC.

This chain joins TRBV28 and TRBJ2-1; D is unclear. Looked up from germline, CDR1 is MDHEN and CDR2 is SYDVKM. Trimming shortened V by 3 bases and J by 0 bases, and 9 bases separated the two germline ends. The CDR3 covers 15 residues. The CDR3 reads CASSFQTSSYNEQFF. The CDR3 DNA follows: TGTGCCAGCAGTTTCCAAACAAGCTCCTACAATGAGCAGTTCTTC.

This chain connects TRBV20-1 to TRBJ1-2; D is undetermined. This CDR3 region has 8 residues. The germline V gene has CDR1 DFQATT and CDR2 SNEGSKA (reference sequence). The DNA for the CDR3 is TGCAGGCCATATGGCTACACCTTC. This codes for CRPYGYTF.

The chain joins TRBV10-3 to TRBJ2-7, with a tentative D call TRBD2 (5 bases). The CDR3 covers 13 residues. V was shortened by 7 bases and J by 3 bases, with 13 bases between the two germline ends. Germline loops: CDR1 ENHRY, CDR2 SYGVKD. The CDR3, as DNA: TGTGCCATCAACTCCGGGGAAAACTACGAGCAGTACTTC. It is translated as CAINSGENYEQYF.